This T cell receptor beta chain was identified in a study of blood T cell repertoires in COVID-19. Background on the study: Collection of acute and convalescent COVID-19 samples took place in the United States, Italy and Spain. PBMCs, B-cell-depleted T cells, or T cells were the source of the cDNA or gDNA that made up the material.

Per the germline V gene, CDR1 is SEHNR and CDR2 is FQNEAQ (reference sequence). Trimming took 5 bases from V and 1 from J, leaving 8 bases between them. The CDR3 is 13 amino acids. The table lists this clone with a few counts. Original handling: Amplifying reference gene primers gave estimates of nucleated cell counts. Here immunoSEQ multiplex PCR was the method, and the copy in TCRdb shows in-frame clones only, minus some. V, J and clone size reflect that table, while D and trimming were determined from the DNA. The profile covers approximately 35,000 clones, with 70% to 90% appearing a single time and around 40% taken by the ten largest.

The V call is TRBV7-9, the J call TRBJ1-1, with D possibly matching TRBD1 (6 bases). The sequence derives from a human donor in a cohort sampled during active COVID-19. Sample: peripheral blood. CDR3 coding DNA: TGTGCCAGCAGCCAACAGGGGAACACTGAAGCTTTCTTT. Amino acid sequence: CASSQQGNTEAFF.